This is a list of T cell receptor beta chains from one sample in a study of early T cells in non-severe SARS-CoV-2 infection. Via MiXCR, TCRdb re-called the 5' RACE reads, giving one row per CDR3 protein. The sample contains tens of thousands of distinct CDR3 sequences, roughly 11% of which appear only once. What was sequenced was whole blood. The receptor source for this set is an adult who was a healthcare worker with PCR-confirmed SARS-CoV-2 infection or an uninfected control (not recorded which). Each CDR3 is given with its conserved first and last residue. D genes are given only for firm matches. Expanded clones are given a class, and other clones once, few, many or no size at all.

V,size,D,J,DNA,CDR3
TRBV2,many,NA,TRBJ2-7,TGTGCCAGCACCCTGGCGGCCGAGCAGTACTTC,CASTLAAEQYF
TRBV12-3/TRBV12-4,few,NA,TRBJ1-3,TGTGCCAGCAGACCCTCGGCAGGAAACACCATATATTTT,CASRPSAGNTIYF
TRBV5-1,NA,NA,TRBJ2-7,TGCGCCAGCAGCTTGTCTGCAGGGAGGAACTACGAGCAGTACTTC,CASSLSAGRNYEQYF
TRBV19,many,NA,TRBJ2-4,TGTGCCAGTAGTAGCAACAGGGTAAACATTCAGTACTTC,CASSSNRVNIQYF
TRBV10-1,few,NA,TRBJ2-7,TGCGCCAGCAGTGACAGGGGACACGTCTACGAGCAGTACTTC,CASSDRGHVYEQYF
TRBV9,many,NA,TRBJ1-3,TGTGCCAGCAGCGAAGGGGTTGCTGGAAACACCATATATTTT,CASSEGVAGNTIYF
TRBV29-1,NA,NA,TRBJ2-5,TGCAGCGTTGTCCTGGGGCGCGGGACCCAGTACTTC,CSVVLGRGTQYF
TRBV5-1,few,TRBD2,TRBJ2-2,TGCGCCAGCAGCTTGGGACTAGCGGACACCGGGGAGCTGTTTTTT,CASSLGLADTGELFF
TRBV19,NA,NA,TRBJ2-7,TGTGCCAGTAGTATAGGAGGGACCACCTACGAGCAGTACTTC,CASSIGGTTYEQYF
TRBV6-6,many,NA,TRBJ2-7,TGTGCCAGCAATCACATCCAATCCTACGAGCAGTACTTC,CASNHIQSYEQYF
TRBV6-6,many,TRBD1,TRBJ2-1,TGTGCCAGCAGTTACTCGACAGGGGACAGGCAGTTCTTC,CASSYSTGDRQFF
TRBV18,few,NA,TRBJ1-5,TGTGCCAGCTCGATTCTCAGGGGAGGAGATCAGCCCCAGCATTTT,CASSILRGGDQPQHF
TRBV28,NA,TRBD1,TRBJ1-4,TGTGCCAGCAGTTTTTCGACAGGGCTTGGGGAAAAACTGTTTTTT,CASSFSTGLGEKLFF